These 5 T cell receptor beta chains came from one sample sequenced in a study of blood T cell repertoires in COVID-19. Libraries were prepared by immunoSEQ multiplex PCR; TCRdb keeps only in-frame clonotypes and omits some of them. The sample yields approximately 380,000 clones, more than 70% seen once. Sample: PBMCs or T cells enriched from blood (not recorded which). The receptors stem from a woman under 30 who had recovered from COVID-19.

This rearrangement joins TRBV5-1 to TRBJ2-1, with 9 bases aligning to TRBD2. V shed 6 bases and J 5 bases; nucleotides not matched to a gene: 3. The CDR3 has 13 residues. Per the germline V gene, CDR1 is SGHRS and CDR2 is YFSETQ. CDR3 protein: CASKRGADNEQFF. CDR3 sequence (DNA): TGCGCCAGCAAGCGGGGGGCCGACAATGAGCAGTTCTTC.

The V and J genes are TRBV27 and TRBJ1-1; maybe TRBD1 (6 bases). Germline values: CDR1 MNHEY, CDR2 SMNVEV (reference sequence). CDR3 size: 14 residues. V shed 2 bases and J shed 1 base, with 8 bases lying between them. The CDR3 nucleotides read TGTGCCAGCAGTTTACAGGGGTCGAACACTGAAGCTTTCTTT. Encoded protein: CASSLQGSNTEAFF.

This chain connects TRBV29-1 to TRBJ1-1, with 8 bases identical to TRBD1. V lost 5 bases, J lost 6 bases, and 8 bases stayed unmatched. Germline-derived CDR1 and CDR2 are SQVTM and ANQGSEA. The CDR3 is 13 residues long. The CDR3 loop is CSVLTGALPEAFF. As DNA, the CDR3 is TGCAGCGTTTTGACAGGGGCATTGCCTGAAGCTTTCTTT.

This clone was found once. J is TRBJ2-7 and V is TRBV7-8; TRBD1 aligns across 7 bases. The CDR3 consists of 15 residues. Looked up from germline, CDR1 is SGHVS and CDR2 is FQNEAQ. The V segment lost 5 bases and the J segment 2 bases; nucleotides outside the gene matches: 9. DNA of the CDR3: TGTGCCAGCAGCATATCCGGGACAGTCACCTACGAGCAGTACTTC. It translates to CASSISGTVTYEQYF.

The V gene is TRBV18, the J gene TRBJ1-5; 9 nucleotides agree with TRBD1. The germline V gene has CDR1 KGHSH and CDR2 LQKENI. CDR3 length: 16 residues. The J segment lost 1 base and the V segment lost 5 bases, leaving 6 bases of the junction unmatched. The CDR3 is CASSEQGAVSNQPQHF. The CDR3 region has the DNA TGTGCCAGCTCAGAACAGGGGGCAGTAAGCAATCAGCCCCAGCATTTT.